The TCR beta chain described here comes from a study of OX40 agonist ivuxolimab in advanced cancers. Study-wide background: In this trial design, patients received ivuxolimab intravenously at 0.01 to 10 mg/kg every 2 weeks. Antecedent anti-PD-1, anti-PD-L1 or anti-CTLA-4 therapy was permissible, with about 40% having received some. General observations from the study: Patients with a partial response at 0.1-3.0 mg/kg had among the lowest clonal expansion. Mean expanded clone counts were higher in CD8+ than CD4+ T cells.

As for this clone: The antigen remains unidentified.

Clones were sequenced by immunoSEQ multiplex PCR, and TCRdb holds only the in-frame ones, with some missing. The repertoire has 40,000 to 60,000 clones, roughly 93% of them found once; the top ten carry approximately 23%. CDR1 and CDR2 from the germline V gene are MDHEN and SYDVKM. The CDR3 loop spans 17 amino acids. Trimming removed 4 bases from V and 2 bases from J; junction bases left unmatched: 12. The sequence came from an adult with an advanced solid tumor such as melanoma, head and neck, liver or kidney cancer. This specimen consisted of CD4+ or CD8+ T cells sorted from blood, obtained in a trial of the OX40 agonist ivuxolimab. The chain employs TRBV28 and TRBJ2-7; 9 bases fit TRBD1. CDR3 amino acids: CASSSPGGGQGPYEQYF. CDR3 DNA: TGTGCCAGCAGTTCCCCCGGCGGGGGACAGGGTCCCTACGAGCAGTACTTC.